What follows are 4 T cell receptor beta chains derived from one specimen sequenced in a study of long-term antiretroviral therapy in people with HIV. immunoSEQ v3.0 was run at survey level. The data were produced by immunoSEQ multiplex PCR, yet TCRdb's version contains in-frame clones alone and is incomplete. The repertoire holds about 29,000 clones, nearly 95% seen once, with approximately 10% in the top ten. The input for sequencing was unsorted PBMCs, taken 6.2 years after starting antiretroviral therapy. The receptors here all came from a man aged 40-55 years with HIV.

The J gene is TRBJ2-7, the V gene TRBV10-1; 9 nucleotides match TRBD2. This CDR3 has 15 amino acids. Germline CDR1 WNHNN, CDR2 SYGVQD (reference sequence). V lost 4 bases, J lost 4 bases, and 8 bases stayed unmatched. The CDR3 here is CASSAAGGPSYEQYF. The CDR3, as DNA: TGCGCCAGCAGTGCTGCGGGAGGGCCCTCGTACGAGCAGTACTTC.

The chain uses TRBV6-5 and TRBJ1-1, with D perhaps TRBD1 (5 bases). This CDR3 comprises 13 residues. V was clipped by 7 bases and J by 5 bases, with 14 bases between them. Germline V gives CDR1 MNHEY, CDR2 SVGAGI. CDR3 nucleotides: TGTGCCAGCATCCGGGGCTCAGGGACTGAAGCTTTCTTT. It specifies CASIRGSGTEAFF.

The gene calls are TRBV10-3 and TRBJ2-7; D gene unclear. Trimming took off 0 bases at V and 5 bases at J, with 2 bases between the two ends. Looked up from germline, CDR1 is ENHRY and CDR2 is SYGVKD. CDR3 size: 11 residues. As DNA, the CDR3 is TGTGCCATCAGTGAGTCCGACGAGCAGTACTTC. It translates to CAISESDEQYF.

The chain combines TRBV5-6 with TRBJ2-3; no definite D call. Germline-derived CDR1 and CDR2 are SGHDT and YYEEEE. This CDR3 contains 12 residues. The V gene lost 4 bases and the J gene lost 6 bases, with 9 bases spanning the gap. The CDR3 loop reads CASSVSSDTQYF. DNA for the CDR3: TGTGCCAGCAGCGTGTCGTCCGATACGCAGTATTTT.